Presented here are 10 T cell receptor beta chains from one specimen sequenced in a study. One entry per CDR3 protein, called by TCRdb with MiXCR from the 5' RACE reads. There are roughly 6,000 distinct CDR3 sequences in the sample; 55% to 60% occur only once, and approximately 4.2% lies in the top ten. The sample taken for sequencing was tumor-infiltrating memory CD4+ T cells sorted from the breast tumor. Noted subset: memory CD4+ T cells, CD4+CD45RO+CD25-. The receptors shown here come from a female donor with breast cancer.

V usage is TRBV29-1 and J usage is TRBJ2-3; TRBD1 aligns across 8 bases. V shed 6 bases and J 1 base; nucleotides not matched to a gene: 9. In germline, CDR1 is SQVTM, CDR2 ANQGSEA. The CDR3 is 15 residues long. The CDR3 reads CSVVSGGPGTDTQYF. CDR3 nucleotides: TGCAGCGTAGTTTCAGGGGGCCCCGGCACAGATACGCAGTATTTT.

Remarks on this clonotype: Sequence at one end of the junction differs from germline and may be a read error. J is TRBJ1-2 and V is TRBV7-2; D remains unclear. Germline V lookup: CDR1 SGHTA, CDR2 FQGNSA. This CDR3 is built from 14 residues. The CDR3 DNA reads as TGTGCCAGCAGGCCCGGCGGAGGGCACTATAGCTACACCTTC. It specifies CASRPGGGHYSYTF.

The rearrangement uses TRBV4-2 and TRBJ2-1; TRBD2 aligns across 10 bases. The germline CDR1 and CDR2 sequences are LGHNA and YNFKEQ. The CDR3 consists of 16 residues. V lost 0 bases to trimming and J lost 7 bases; unmatched junction nucleotides: 6. This CDR3 is CASSQDSSGGDNEQFF. As DNA, the CDR3 is TGTGCCAGCAGCCAAGATTCCAGCGGGGGGGATAATGAGCAGTTCTTC.

The gene calls are TRBV5-1 and TRBJ2-1; perhaps TRBD2 as D (7 bases). The germline V gene has CDR1 SGHRS and CDR2 YFSETQ. CDR3 length equals 15 residues. V gave up 4 bases and J gave up 3 bases, with 14 bases separating them. CDR3 DNA: TGCGCCAGCAGCATACAGGGAGGGAGCTACAATGAGCAGTTCTTC. Amino acids: CASSIQGGSYNEQFF.

The CDR3 nucleotides read TGCAGTGCTGGTAGCGGGAGTATCACAGATACGCAGTATTTT. Translating it yields CSAGSGSITDTQYF. The V and J genes are TRBV20-1 and TRBJ2-3; 9 bases are a match to TRBD2. Germline assignment: CDR1 DFQATT and CDR2 SNEGSKA (reference sequence). The CDR3 contains 14 residues. Losses at the gene ends were 5 bases for V and 2 bases for J; bases not matched to a gene: 5.

The chain has TRBV7-3 and TRBJ2-1; weak D call: TRBD2 (6 bases). Trimming left V 3 bases short and J 6 bases short, with 9 bases between. The germline V gene has CDR1 SGHTA and CDR2 FQGTGA. The CDR3 consists of 13 residues. CDR3 sequence (DNA): TGTGCCAGCAGCTTGACTAGGTCCAATGAGCAGTTCTTC. Translating it yields CASSLTRSNEQFF.

To note about this clonotype: The CDR3 carries no conserved terminal phenylalanine or tryptophan, so it likely arises from a read error. The V gene is TRBV5-1, the J gene TRBJ2-5, with TRBD1 identical over 11 bases. Germline values: CDR1 SGHRS, CDR2 YFSETQ. The CDR3 is 17 amino acids. The V and J ends lost 0 bases and 7 bases, in that order; junction bases with no gene match: 11. CDR3 nucleotides: TGCGCCAGCAGCTTGGGAACGGGACAGGGGGTCTCAGGGACCCAGTACCTC. Translation: CASSLGTGQGVSGTQYL.

This chain joins TRBV5-1 and TRBJ1-2; D possibly corresponds to TRBD1 (5 bases). The CDR3 runs to 15 residues. Deletions cut 0 bases from V and 1 base from J, with 10 bases between. CDR1 is SGHRS, CDR2 YFSETQ, per germline. CDR3 in amino acids: CASSLDTGLNYGYTF. The CDR3 nucleotides are TGCGCCAGCAGCTTGGACACAGGACTTAACTATGGCTACACCTTC.

CDR3 bases: TGTGCCACCAGCAGAGATAGACAGCCCCAGCATTTT. It codes for CATSRDRQPQHF. The chain carries TRBV15 and TRBJ1-5; no reliable D call. Trimming stripped 0 bases from V and 7 bases from J, with 4 bases between. The CDR3 is 12 residues long. CDR1 LNHNV and CDR2 YYDKDF come from the germline V gene (reference sequence).

V gene TRBV12-3 or TRBV12-4 combines with J gene TRBJ2-1; 7 positions match TRBD2. Germline trimming cut 7 bases from V and 0 bases from J; bases unmatched to any gene: 6. The CDR3 spans 15 residues. The CDR3 DNA reads TGTGCCAGCACCCTAGCGGCTAGCTCCTACAATGAGCAGTTCTTC. Translation gives CASTLAASSYNEQFF.